This T cell receptor beta chain stems from a study of cytomegalovirus exposure and HLA in healthy donors. Study context: The 120 validation repertoires and the 650 to 850 first-cohort repertoires shared a platform, a later analysis reported. Whole-study findings and limits: The listing of 160 or so TCR beta chains classed them as cytomegalovirus-associated. Most sequenced TCRs were rare (though some public TCRs occurred in many donors). In the 120 or so validation repertoires, roughly 94% of cluster scores exceeded 0, per a later analysis.

CDR1 and CDR2 from the germline V gene are SNHLY and FYNNEI. The CDR3 runs to 15 residues. V lost 7 bases, J lost 3 bases, and 7 bases stayed unmatched. Using immunoSEQ multiplex PCR, the repertoire was profiled, and TCRdb retains in-frame clones only, with some absent. The sample includes 200,000 to 250,000 clones, 75% to 90% of them seen just once. Regarding this clone: Its antigen is unknown.

The J gene is TRBJ1-5, the V gene TRBV2, with 9 bases lining up with TRBD1. The sample consisted of PBMCs. This receptor was taken from a woman between 18 and 29 years old in good health and CMV-seronegative. CDR3 nucleotides: TGTGCCAGCAAGGGCTGGGACAGGGCCAATCAGCCCCAGCATTTT. It specifies CASKGWDRANQPQHF.